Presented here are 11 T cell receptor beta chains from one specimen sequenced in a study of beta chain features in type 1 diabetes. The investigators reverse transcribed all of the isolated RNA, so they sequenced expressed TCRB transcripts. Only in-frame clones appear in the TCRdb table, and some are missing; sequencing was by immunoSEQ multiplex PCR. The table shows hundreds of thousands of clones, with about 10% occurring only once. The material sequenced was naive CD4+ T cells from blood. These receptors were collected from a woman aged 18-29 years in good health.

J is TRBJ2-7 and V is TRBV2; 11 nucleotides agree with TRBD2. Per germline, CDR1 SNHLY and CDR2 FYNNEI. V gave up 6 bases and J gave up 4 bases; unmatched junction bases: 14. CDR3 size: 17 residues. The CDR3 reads CASRGTDSGRVGYEQYF. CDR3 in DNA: TGTGCCAGCAGGGGAACCGATAGCGGGAGGGTCGGTTACGAGCAGTACTTC.

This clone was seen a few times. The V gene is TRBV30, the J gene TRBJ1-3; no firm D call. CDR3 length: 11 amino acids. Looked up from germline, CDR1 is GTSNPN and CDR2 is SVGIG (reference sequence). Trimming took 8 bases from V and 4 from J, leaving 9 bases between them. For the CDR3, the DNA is TGTGCCGGCCCCATAGGAAACACCATATATTTT. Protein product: CAGPIGNTIYF.

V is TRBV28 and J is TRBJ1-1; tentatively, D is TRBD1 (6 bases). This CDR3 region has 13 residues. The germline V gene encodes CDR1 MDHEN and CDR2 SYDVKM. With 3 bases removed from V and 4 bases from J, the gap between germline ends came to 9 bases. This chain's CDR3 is CASSFQGSTEAFF. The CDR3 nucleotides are TGTGCCAGCAGTTTTCAGGGGAGCACTGAAGCTTTCTTT.

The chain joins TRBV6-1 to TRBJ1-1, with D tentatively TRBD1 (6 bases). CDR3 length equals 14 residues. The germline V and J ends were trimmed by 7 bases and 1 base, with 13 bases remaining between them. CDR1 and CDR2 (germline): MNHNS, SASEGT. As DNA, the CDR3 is TGTGCCAGCACTTTAAGACAGGCGAACACTGAAGCTTTCTTT. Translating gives CASTLRQANTEAFF.

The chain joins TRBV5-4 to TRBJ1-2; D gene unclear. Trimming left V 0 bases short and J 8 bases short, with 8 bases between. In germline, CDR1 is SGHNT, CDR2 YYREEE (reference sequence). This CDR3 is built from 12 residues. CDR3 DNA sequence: TGTGCCAGCAGCTTGGTCCGGGAGGGCTACACCTTC. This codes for CASSLVREGYTF.

As DNA, the CDR3 is TGTGCCAGCAGCCGAACTAGCGGGAGGGCGGTGGGTGAGCAGTTCTTC. Its protein is CASSRTSGRAVGEQFF. The V gene is TRBV5-4, the J gene TRBJ2-1; 13 positions agree with TRBD2. This CDR3 has 16 residues. Germline CDR1 SGHNT, CDR2 YYREEE (reference sequence). The J segment lost 9 bases and the V segment lost 4 bases, leaving 10 bases of the junction unmatched.

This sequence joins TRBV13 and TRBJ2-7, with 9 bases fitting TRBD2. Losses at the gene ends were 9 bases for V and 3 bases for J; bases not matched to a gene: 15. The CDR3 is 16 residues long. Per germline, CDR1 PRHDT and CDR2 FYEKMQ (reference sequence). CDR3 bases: TGTGCCAGTCGATTAAGCTGGGGGACTAGCAACTACGAGCAGTACTTC. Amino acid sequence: CASRLSWGTSNYEQYF.

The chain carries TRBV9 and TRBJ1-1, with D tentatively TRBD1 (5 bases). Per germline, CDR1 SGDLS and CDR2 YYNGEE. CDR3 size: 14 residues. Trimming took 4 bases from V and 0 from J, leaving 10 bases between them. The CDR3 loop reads CASSPRQLNTEAFF. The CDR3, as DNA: TGTGCCAGCAGCCCACGACAGTTGAACACTGAAGCTTTCTTT.

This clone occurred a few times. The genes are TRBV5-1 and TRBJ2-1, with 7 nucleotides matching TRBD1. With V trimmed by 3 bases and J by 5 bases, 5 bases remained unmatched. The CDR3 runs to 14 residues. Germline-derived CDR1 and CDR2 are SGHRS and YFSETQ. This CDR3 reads CASSWRTGDNEQFF. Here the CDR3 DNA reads TGCGCCAGCAGCTGGCGGACAGGAGACAATGAGCAGTTCTTC.

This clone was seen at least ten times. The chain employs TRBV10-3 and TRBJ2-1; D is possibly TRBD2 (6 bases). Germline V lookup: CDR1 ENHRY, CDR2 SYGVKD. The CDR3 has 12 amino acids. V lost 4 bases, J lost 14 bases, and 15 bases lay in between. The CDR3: CAISAGGGEEFF. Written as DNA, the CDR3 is TGTGCCATCAGTGCTGGAGGCGGGGAGGAGTTCTTC.

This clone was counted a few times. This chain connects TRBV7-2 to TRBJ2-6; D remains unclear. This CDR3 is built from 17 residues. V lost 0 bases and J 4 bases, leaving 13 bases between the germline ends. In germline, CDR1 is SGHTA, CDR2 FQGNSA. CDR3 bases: TGTGCCAGCAGCTTAGCGTCAACCAGATCCGGGGCCAACGTCCTGACTTTC. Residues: CASSLASTRSGANVLTF.